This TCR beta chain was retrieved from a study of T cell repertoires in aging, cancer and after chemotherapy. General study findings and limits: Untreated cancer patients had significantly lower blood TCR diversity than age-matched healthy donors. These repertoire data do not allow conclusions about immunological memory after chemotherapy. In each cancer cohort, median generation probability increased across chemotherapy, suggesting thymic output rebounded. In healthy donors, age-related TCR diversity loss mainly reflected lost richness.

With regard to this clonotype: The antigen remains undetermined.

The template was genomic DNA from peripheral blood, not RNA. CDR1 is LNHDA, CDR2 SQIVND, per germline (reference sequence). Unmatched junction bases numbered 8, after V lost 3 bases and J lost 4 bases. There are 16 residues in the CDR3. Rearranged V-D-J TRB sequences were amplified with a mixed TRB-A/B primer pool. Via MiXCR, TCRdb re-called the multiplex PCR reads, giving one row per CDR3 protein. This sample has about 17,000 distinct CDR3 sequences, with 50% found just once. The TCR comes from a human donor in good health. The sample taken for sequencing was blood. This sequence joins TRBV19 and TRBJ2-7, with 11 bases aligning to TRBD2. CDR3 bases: TGTGCCAGTAGTATGGGGCCGGGACTAGCGGTTTACGAGCAGTACTTC. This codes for CASSMGPGLAVYEQYF.